The 19 T cell receptor beta chains given below trace back to one sample, sequenced in a study of blood T cells in healthy people across ages. A second PCR of 7 to 11 cycles used a sample-barcoded 5' primer and a J-beta primer mix. TCRdb itself ran the 5' RACE reads through MiXCR, one entry per CDR3 protein. This repertoire shows 630,000 or so distinct CDR3 sequences, about 30% found once; its top ten account for less than 20%. Specimen: blood. These receptors were obtained from a woman over 75 in good health.

The chain joins TRBV3-1 to TRBJ2-1, with 11 bases aligning to TRBD2. This CDR3 has 16 residues. Germline-derived CDR1 and CDR2 are LGHDT and YNNKEL (reference sequence). V shed 0 bases, J shed 12 bases, and the junction held 10 bases outside the gene matches. Here the CDR3 DNA reads TGTGCCAGCAGCCAAGATAGGGTAGCGGGGGGGCCGAGGCAGTTCTTC. As protein: CASSQDRVAGGPRQFF.

In its sample, this clonotype was seen many times. V gene TRBV7-9 combines with J gene TRBJ1-4, with TRBD1 as a possible D gene (5 bases). The germline V gene encodes CDR1 SEHNR and CDR2 FQNEAQ (reference sequence). This CDR3 is 14 amino acids long. V dropped 4 bases and J dropped 5 bases, with 11 bases sitting between them. CDR3 DNA sequence: TGTGCCAGCAGCTCCGGGACTTTCAATGAAAAACTGTTTTTT. Its translation: CASSSGTFNEKLFF.

The gene calls are TRBV13 and TRBJ2-5, with D possibly matching TRBD2 (6 bases). Near its end, the DNA agrees better with TRBJ2-7, so the J call may be wrong. This CDR3 region has 13 residues. The germline CDR1 and CDR2 sequences are PRHDT and FYEKMQ (reference sequence). CDR3 residues: CASSFAPGGEQYF. CDR3 bases: TGTGCCAGCAGCTTTGCCCCCGGGGGCGAGCAGTACTTC.

The rearrangement joins TRBV13 to TRBJ2-1; D might be TRBD2 (6 bases). Trimming cost V 5 bases and J 5 bases, with 19 bases left between them. Germline CDR1 is PRHDT and CDR2 is FYEKMQ (reference sequence). The CDR3 totals 16 residues. The CDR3 is CASSPTTRGGNNEQFF. The CDR3 nucleotides read TGTGCCAGCAGCCCGACCACTAGGGGAGGCAACAATGAGCAGTTCTTC. Combining the CDR3 with reference TRBV13 and TRBJ2-1 gives the whole variable domain AAGVIQSPRHLIKEKRETATLKCYPIPRHDTVYWYQQGPGQDPQFLISFYEKMQSDKGSIPDRFSAQQFSDYHSELNMSSLELGDSALYFCASSPTTRGGNNEQFFGPGTRLTVL.

This clonotype was recorded a few times. The rearrangement joins TRBV10-3 to TRBJ1-2; D not certain. V lost 6 bases and J lost 0, with 11 bases in between. Germline lookup yields CDR1 ENHRY and CDR2 SYGVKD. This CDR3 region has 14 residues. This chain's CDR3 is CAIRESGANYGYTF. DNA of the CDR3: TGTGCCATCAGGGAAAGCGGGGCTAACTATGGCTACACCTTC.

As regards this clonotype: Relative to the germline gene, one junction end is altered; a read error may explain this. V usage is TRBV6-6 and J usage is TRBJ2-6, with a weak D call TRBD1 (6 bases). The CDR3 has 15 residues. From germline, CDR1 is MNHNY and CDR2 SVGAGI (reference sequence). The CDR3 DNA reads as TGTGCCAGCAGTTACAGTGGATCAGGGGCCAACGTCCAGACTTTC. As protein: CASSYSGSGANVQTF.

The sample holds many counts of this clonotype. The V and J genes are TRBV29-1 and TRBJ1-2; D uncertain. V dropped 0 bases and J dropped 2 bases, with 7 bases sitting between them. Germline-derived CDR1 and CDR2 are SQVTM and ANQGSEA. CDR3 length: 13 residues. The DNA for the CDR3 is TGCAGCGTTGAAGAGGCCGAGAACTATGGCTACACCTTC. Its translation is CSVEEAENYGYTF.

The table lists this clonotype with a few counts. V usage is TRBV28 and J usage is TRBJ1-1; possibly TRBD1 for D (5 bases). The CDR3 covers 14 residues. V was cut by 6 bases and J by 3 bases, with 14 bases left in between. Germline V gene lookup returns CDR1 MDHEN and CDR2 SYDVKM. For the CDR3, the DNA is TGTGCCAGCAGCTTAGGGGTCAGGGACACTGAAGCTTTCTTT. Its protein is CASSLGVRDTEAFF. The full variable domain, with the rest looked up from reference TRBV28 and TRBJ1-1, is DVKVTQSSRYLVKRTGEKVFLECVQDMDHENMFWYRQDPGLGLRLIYFSYDVKMKEKGDIPEGYSVSREKKERFSLILESASTNQTSMYLCASSLGVRDTEAFFGQGTRLTVV.

About this clonotype: Just one base apart from a much larger clone, this may be a read error. The chain employs TRBV9 and TRBJ2-1; D is perhaps TRBD2 (6 bases). CDR1 and CDR2 from the germline V gene are SGDLS and YYNGEE. This CDR3 has 16 amino acids. The CDR3 coding sequence is TGTGCCCGCAGCACGCTCCACGGGGGAAATTCCAATGAGCAGTTCTTC. As protein: CARSTLHGGNSNEQFF.

This clonotype has just one count. The chain recombines TRBV6-5 with TRBJ2-7, with 7 nucleotides matching TRBD1. The CDR3 extends over 15 amino acids. V gave up 6 bases and J gave up 0 bases; unmatched junction bases: 8. Germline lookup yields CDR1 MNHEY and CDR2 SVGAGI. The CDR3 spells CASSPYRGFSYEQYF. The CDR3 nucleotides read TGTGCCAGCAGCCCGTACAGGGGCTTCTCCTACGAGCAGTACTTC.

This clonotype was found many times. The chain recombines TRBV19 with TRBJ2-4; 10 bases align to TRBD2. Germline V gene sequence: CDR1 LNHDA, CDR2 SQIVND (reference sequence). Trimming took 6 bases from V and 7 from J; bases not matched to a gene: 3. The CDR3 extends over 13 amino acids. CDR3 bases: TGTGCCAGTAGCACGACTAGCGGGAACATTCAGTACTTC. The encoded protein is CASSTTSGNIQYF.

This clonotype was observed at least ten times. The J gene is TRBJ2-7, the V gene TRBV5-1; 8 bases match TRBD1. The CDR3 consists of 16 residues. V shed 0 bases and J 4 bases; nucleotides not matched to a gene: 9. Per the germline V gene, CDR1 is SGHRS and CDR2 is YFSETQ. The CDR3 DNA is TGCGCCAGCAGCTTGGCTATCGGGACAGGTCCTTACGAGCAGTACTTC. This translates into CASSLAIGTGPYEQYF.

The chain employs TRBV18 and TRBJ2-5, with D uncertain. Germline CDR1 is KGHSH and CDR2 is LQKENI. Trimming removed 2 bases from V and 5 bases from J, with 12 bases in between. This CDR3 spans 14 amino acids. The CDR3 loop is CASSPSSALETQYF. The CDR3 DNA is TGTGCCAGCTCACCATCCTCAGCGTTGGAGACCCAGTACTTC.

This clonotype was detected only a few times. A much larger clone differs from this one at a single base, so this may be a read error. CDR3 residues: CASSRLTPPYEQYF. The CDR3, as DNA: TGTGCCAGCAGTAGGTTGACTCCCCCTTACGAGCAGTACTTC. The chain links TRBV6-6 to TRBJ2-7; D call uncertain. CDR3 length equals 14 residues. Looked up from germline, CDR1 is MNHNY and CDR2 is SVGAGI (reference sequence). V shed 5 bases and J shed 4 bases, with 15 bases lying between them.

The V call is TRBV7-9, the J call TRBJ2-5; 13 nucleotides agree with TRBD2. The CDR3 spans 16 residues. V dropped 4 bases and J dropped 5; count of bases not matched to a gene: 7. Germline V gene sequence: CDR1 SEHNR, CDR2 FQNEAQ (reference sequence). Here the CDR3 reads CASSSRLAGGSETQYF. The CDR3 DNA follows: TGTGCCAGCAGCTCCCGACTAGCGGGGGGCAGCGAGACCCAGTACTTC.

The rearrangement links TRBV29-1 to TRBJ2-4, with D perhaps matching TRBD2 (6 bases). The J call could be wrong; TRBJ2-5 is a better fit for the DNA end. This CDR3 spans 12 amino acids. CDR1 and CDR2 from the germline V gene are SQVTM and ANQGSEA. In nucleotides, the CDR3 is TGCAGCGTTGAATCGGGGGAAGAGACCCAGTACTTC. It yields the protein CSVESGEETQYF.

This clonotype came up a few times. J is TRBJ1-1 and V is TRBV13, with 8 bases lining up with TRBD1. The CDR3 has 14 amino acids. Per the germline V gene, CDR1 is PRHDT and CDR2 is FYEKMQ (reference sequence). The V segment lost 5 bases and the J segment 5 bases; nucleotides outside the gene matches: 7. CDR3 coding DNA: TGTGCCAGCAGCCTACAGGGGGGAAGGACTGAAGCTTTCTTT. It specifies CASSLQGGRTEAFF.

Concerning this clonotype itself: A much larger clone is a single base away; this may be a read error. This chain links TRBV20-1 with TRBJ2-4, with 9 bases matching TRBD2. Germline CDR1 DFQATT, CDR2 SNEGSKA (reference sequence). The CDR3 has 14 residues. J gave up 13 bases and V 3 bases, and 13 bases lay outside the gene matches. CDR3 nucleotide sequence: TGCAGTGCTAGGGTCAGACTAGCGGCTCCCAAGCAGTACTTC. Translation: CSARVRLAAPKQYF.

This rearrangement joins TRBV7-2 to TRBJ2-3; tentatively, D is TRBD2 (6 bases). The CDR3 sequence is 16 residues long. Germline V lookup: CDR1 SGHTA, CDR2 FQGNSA. Trimming shortened V by 0 bases and J by 0 bases, and 10 bases separated the two germline ends. The CDR3 DNA sequence: TGTGCCAGCAGCTTAGCCTCGACTAGAAGCACAGATACGCAGTATTTT. This translates into CASSLASTRSTDTQYF. The full variable domain, completed using reference TRBV7-2 and TRBJ2-3, is GAGVSQSPSNKVTEKGKDVELRCDPISGHTALYWYRQSLGQGLEFLIYFQGNSAPDKSGLPSDRFSAERTGGSVSTLTIQRTQQEDSAVYLCASSLASTRSTDTQYFGPGTRLTVL.